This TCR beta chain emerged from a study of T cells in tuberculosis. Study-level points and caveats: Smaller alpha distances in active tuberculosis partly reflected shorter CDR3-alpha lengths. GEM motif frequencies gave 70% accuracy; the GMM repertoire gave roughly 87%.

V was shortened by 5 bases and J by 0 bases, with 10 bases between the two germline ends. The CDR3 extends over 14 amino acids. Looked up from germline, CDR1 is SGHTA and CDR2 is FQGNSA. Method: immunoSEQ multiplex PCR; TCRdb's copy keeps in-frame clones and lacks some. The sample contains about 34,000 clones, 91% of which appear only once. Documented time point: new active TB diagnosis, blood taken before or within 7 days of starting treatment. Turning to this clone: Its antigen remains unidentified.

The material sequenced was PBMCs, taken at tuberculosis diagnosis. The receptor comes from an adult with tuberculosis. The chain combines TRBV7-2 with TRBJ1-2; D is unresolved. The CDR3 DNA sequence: TGTGCCAGCAGCCGAGATCGGTCTAACTATGGCTACACCTTC. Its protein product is CASSRDRSNYGYTF.